Here is one T cell receptor beta chain with its context. This receptor's antigen is unknown. No base-level quality is on record; no much larger clone is a single base apart. The sample belongs to a study of shared clonotypes between healthy human individuals (dated by TCRdb to the early 2020s). Study-wide context: A few men and two women, aged 18 to 49 years, made up the cohort. For each donor, CD4 naive and CD4 memory were each given three plates, CD8 naive was given two plates, and CD8 memory was given one plate. To estimate repertoire size and how much clonotypes are shared between individuals, the study performed deep sequencing of blood TCR repertoires from five healthy adults. Libraries were prepared and TCR repertoires were sequenced by different laboratories using diverse techniques, in order to increase sequencing depth and limit assay-specific biases. Between about 0.94 and 8.9 billion PBMCs per donor were obtained by leukapheresis.

The donors were healthy, HIV-negative adults with no recently reported acute infections or vaccinations. Every donor was a Caucasian adult living in Nashville, Tennessee, USA. CD4+ T cells were enriched through magnetic negative selection, after which naive cells were positively selected on CD45RA and the remaining negative fraction served as the memory subset. Blood was obtained by leukapheresis, after which PBMCs were separated by Ficoll-Histopaque density gradient centrifugation and cryopreserved in liquid nitrogen vapor phase. Analytical flow cytometry was used to check the purity and quantity of every magnetically sorted T cell population. From each sorted fraction, genomic DNA was isolated and quantified by UV absorbance on a Nanodrop 2000c. Using the deep immunoSEQ assay, TCR CDR3 regions were amplified from genomic DNA by multiplex PCR. Extracted genomic DNA from each cell subset was spread evenly across all wells of several immunoSEQ 96-well plates, with each plate serving as a replicate. For sorted subsets, 200 to 250 ng of genomic DNA, equivalent to roughly 30,000 T cell genomes, went into each replicate PCR. The purified libraries were quantified using a Qubit 3.0 fluorometer, sized with a Bioanalyzer 2100, and then quantified again using the KAPA Library Quantification kit. Every immunoSEQ 96-well plate was sequenced on a dedicated single-read 150-cycle Illumina NextSeq 550 flow cell. The study's processing was this. The immunoSEQ output contained only junctional sequences without quality scores, so filtering could not match that applied to full-length reads. To assign V/J genes and CDR3, sequences were annotated using PyIR, a Python wrapper for IgBLAST v1.9, with IMGT germline references. Reads were removed for weak V/J assignments (E-value above 1e-6), missing CDR3, stop codons, out-of-frame junctions, or ambiguous translated residues. V3J clonotypes were defined by identical inferred V gene, J gene, and CDR3 amino acid sequence. Percentage overlap between repertoires was calculated by dividing the number of shared unique clonotypes by the size of the smaller repertoire. RTK rarefaction, the Chao1 estimator, and Recon v2.1 estimates of unobserved clonotypes were used to assess repertoire richness. Generation probabilities for all TCRbeta clonotypes obtained by the gDNA method from a few donors were computed using OLGA. This is the immuneACCESS table as TCRdb keeps it, with only in-frame sequences that have V and J called. A part of the clones is gone; compared with another copy, unresolved V genes explain less than half, and the rest is unexplained. For V, J and clone size, that table is used; D and trimming come from the DNA. This sample comprises some 2,500,000 clones, 80% to 95% of them detected only once. Of the sample, about 0.39% falls within the top ten clones.

In the germline V gene (reference sequence), CDR1 corresponds to MNHEY and CDR2 to SMNVEV. The CDR3 has 14 amino acids, counting the end cysteine and phenylalanine. Just CDR3 DNA is preserved here, 42 bases in frame from base 1. Here V drops 7 bases and J drops 6 bases, and the junction holds 10 bases not matched to any gene. Broader findings and caveats from the paper: Sharing across a handful of donors was observed for approximately 5% of naive CD4, around 3.5% of naive CD8, about 2.3% of memory CD4, and approximately 0.41% of memory CD8 clonotypes. Because the study included a small number of donors, the genetic and exposure-history diversity represented was limited. Sampling was limited to blood, and TCR repertoires in tissue likely differ from TCR repertoires in blood. Clonotypes shared by all four sorted-subset donors showed higher generation probabilities than non-shared clonotypes. Based on pairwise subsampling, the degree of clonotype sharing among donors was expected to be affected by sequencing depth. Larger estimated clonotype richness was generally found for naive subsets than for memory subsets. Even with the large sequencing depth, rarefaction of the sorted-subset datasets indicated that sequencing was incomplete.

Sequencing input: naive CD4+ T cells from PBMCs. What the cell subset or site label conveys for this sample: CD45RA+ positively selected. Recombination linked TRBV27 to TRBJ1-1; 8 nucleotides in the junction match TRBD1. The sequence was obtained from a man aged 18 to 30 in good health. Some clones in this sample may be carry-over from other donors' samples. This receptor has the CDR3 CASTSDRVGAEAFF. The bases read TGTGCCAGCACCTCGGACAGGGTGGGGGCTGAAGCTTTCTTT.